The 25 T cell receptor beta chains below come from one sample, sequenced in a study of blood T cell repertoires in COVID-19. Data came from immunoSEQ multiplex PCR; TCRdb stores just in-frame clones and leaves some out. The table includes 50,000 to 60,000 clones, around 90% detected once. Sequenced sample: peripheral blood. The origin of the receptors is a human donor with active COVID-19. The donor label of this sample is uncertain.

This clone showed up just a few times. The CDR3 region is CASSLRQDDTGELFF. The CDR3 DNA sequence: TGTGCCAGCTCCCTGAGACAGGACGACACCGGGGAGCTGTTTTTT. The gene calls are TRBV18 and TRBJ2-2, with TRBD1 as a possible D gene (6 bases). The germline V and J ends were trimmed by 6 bases and 3 bases, with 14 bases remaining between them. The CDR3 consists of 15 residues. The germline gives CDR1 KGHSH, CDR2 LQKENI.

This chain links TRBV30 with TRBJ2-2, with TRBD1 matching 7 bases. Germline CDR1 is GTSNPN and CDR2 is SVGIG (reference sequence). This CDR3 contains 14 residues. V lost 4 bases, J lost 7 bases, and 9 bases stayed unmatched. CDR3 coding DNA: TGTGCCTGGACCGGGACAGCACTGCTCGGGGAGCTGTTTTTT. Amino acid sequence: CAWTGTALLGELFF.

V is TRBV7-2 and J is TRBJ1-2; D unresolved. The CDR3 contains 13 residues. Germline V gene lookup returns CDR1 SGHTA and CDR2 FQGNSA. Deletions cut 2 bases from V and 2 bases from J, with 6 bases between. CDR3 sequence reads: CASSLRENYGYTF. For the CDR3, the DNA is TGTGCCAGCAGCTTACGGGAGAACTATGGCTACACCTTC.

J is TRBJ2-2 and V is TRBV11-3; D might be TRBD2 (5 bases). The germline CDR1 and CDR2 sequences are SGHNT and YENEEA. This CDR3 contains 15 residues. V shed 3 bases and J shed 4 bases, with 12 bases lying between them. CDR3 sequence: CASSFSGSGTGELFF. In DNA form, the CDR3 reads TGTGCCAGCAGCTTTTCGGGGTCGGGCACCGGGGAGCTGTTTTTT.

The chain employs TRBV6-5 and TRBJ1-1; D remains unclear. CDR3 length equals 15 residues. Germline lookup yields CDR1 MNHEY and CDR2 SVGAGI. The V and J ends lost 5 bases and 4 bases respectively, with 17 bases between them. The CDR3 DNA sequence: TGTGCCAGCAGTCCCGTCTCACGGGGTGCCACTGAAGCTTTCTTT. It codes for CASSPVSRGATEAFF.

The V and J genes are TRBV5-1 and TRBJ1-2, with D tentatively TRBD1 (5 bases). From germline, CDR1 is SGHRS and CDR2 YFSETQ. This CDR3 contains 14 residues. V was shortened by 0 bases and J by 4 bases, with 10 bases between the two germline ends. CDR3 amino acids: CASSLGGYAYGYTF. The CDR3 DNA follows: TGCGCCAGCAGCTTGGGGGGCTATGCCTATGGCTACACCTTC.

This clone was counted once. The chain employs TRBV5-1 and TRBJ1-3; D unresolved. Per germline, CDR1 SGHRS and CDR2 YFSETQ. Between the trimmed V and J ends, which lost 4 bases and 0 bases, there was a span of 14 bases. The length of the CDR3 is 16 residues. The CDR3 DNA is TGCGCCAGCAGCCTGGATGAAAGCTACTCTGGAAACACCATATATTTT. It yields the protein CASSLDESYSGNTIYF.

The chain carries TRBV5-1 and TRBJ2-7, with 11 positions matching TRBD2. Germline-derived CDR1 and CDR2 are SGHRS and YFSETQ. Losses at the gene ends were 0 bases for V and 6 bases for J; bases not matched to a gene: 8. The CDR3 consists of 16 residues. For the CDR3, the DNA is TGCGCCAGCAGCTTGGATCCCGGGACTAGCGGTCTCGAGCAGTACTTC. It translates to CASSLDPGTSGLEQYF.

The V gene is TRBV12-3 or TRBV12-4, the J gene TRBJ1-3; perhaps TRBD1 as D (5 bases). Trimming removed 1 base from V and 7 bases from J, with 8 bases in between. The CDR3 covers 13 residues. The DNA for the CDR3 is TGTGCCAGCAGTTTAGGACAGATCAACACCATATATTTT. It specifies CASSLGQINTIYF.

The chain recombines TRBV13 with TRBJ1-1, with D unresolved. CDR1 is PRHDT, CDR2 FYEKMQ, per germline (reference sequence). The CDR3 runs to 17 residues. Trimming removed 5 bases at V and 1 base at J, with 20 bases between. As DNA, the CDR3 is TGTGCCAGCAGCCAGAACGGACGGGGATTATGGAACACTGAAGCTTTCTTT. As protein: CASSQNGRGLWNTEAFF.

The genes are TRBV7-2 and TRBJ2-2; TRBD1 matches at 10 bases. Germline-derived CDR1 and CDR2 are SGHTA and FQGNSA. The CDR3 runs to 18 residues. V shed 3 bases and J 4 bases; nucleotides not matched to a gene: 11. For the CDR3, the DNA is TGTGCCAGCAGCTTCGCGGGACAGGGGTTAACGGGCACCGGGGAGCTGTTTTTT. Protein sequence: CASSFAGQGLTGTGELFF. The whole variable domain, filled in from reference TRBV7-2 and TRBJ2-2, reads GAGVSQSPSNKVTEKGKDVELRCDPISGHTALYWYRQSLGQGLEFLIYFQGNSAPDKSGLPSDRFSAERTGGSVSTLTIQRTQQEDSAVYLCASSFAGQGLTGTGELFFGEGSRLTVL.

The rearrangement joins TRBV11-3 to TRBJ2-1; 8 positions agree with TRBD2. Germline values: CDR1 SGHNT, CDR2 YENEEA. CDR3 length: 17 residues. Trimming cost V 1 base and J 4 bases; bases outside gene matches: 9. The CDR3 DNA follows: TGTGCCAGCAGCTTAGCTCCCACTAGCGGAGTTTACAATGAGCAGTTCTTC. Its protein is CASSLAPTSGVYNEQFF.

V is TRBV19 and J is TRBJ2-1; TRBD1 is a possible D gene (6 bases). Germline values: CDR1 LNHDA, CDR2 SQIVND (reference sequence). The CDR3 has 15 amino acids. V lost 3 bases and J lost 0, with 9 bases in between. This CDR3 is CASSITGSSYNEQFF. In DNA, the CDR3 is TGTGCCAGTAGTATTACAGGGTCCTCCTACAATGAGCAGTTCTTC.

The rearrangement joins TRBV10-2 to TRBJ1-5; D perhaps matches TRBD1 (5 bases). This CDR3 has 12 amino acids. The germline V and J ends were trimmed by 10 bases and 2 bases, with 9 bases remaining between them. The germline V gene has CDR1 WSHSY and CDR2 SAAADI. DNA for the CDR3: TGCGCCACCCGGGGGGGCAATCAGCCCCAGCATTTT. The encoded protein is CATRGGNQPQHF.

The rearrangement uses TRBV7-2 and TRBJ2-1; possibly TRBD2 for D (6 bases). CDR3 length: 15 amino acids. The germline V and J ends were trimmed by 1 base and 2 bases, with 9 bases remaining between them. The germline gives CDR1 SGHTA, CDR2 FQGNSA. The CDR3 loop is CASSLDLAAYNEQFF. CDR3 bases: TGTGCCAGCAGCTTAGATTTAGCGGCCTACAATGAGCAGTTCTTC.

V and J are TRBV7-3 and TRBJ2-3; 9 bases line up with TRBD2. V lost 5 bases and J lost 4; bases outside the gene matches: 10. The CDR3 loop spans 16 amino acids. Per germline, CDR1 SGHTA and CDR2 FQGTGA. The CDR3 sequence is CASSPRLAAGPDTQYF. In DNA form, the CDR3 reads TGTGCCAGCAGCCCAAGACTAGCGGCGGGGCCAGATACGCAGTATTTT.

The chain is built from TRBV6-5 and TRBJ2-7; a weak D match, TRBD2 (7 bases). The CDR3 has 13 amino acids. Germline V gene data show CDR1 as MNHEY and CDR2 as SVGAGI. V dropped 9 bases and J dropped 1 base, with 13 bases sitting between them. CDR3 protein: CASGGGASYEQYF. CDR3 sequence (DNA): TGTGCCAGTGGGGGGGGCGCATCCTACGAGCAGTACTTC.

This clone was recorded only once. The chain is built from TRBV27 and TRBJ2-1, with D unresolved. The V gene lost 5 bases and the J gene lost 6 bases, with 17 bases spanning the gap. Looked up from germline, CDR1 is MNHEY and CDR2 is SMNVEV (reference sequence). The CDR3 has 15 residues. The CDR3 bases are TGTGCCAGCAGTCGCCGTATCGAGGTCCCCAATGAGCAGTTCTTC. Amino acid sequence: CASSRRIEVPNEQFF.

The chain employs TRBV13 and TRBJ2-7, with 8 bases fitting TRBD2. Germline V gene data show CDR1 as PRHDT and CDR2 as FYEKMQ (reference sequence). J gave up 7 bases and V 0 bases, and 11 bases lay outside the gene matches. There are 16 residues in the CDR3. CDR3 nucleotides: TGTGCCAGCAGCTTAGGCCAGGCGGGGGGTGGAGTGGAGCAGTACTTC. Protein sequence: CASSLGQAGGGVEQYF.

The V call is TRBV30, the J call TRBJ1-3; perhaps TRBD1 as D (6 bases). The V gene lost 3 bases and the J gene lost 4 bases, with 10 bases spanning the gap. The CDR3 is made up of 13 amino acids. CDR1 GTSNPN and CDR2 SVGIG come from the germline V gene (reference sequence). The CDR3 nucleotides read TGTGCCTGGAGCACAGGGCAAGGAAACACCATATATTTT. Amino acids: CAWSTGQGNTIYF.

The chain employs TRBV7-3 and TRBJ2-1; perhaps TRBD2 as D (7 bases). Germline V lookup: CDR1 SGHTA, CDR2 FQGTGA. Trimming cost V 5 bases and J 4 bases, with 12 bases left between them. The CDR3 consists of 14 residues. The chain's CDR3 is CASSHEGGYNEQFF. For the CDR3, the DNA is TGTGCCAGCAGCCACGAGGGGGGGTACAATGAGCAGTTCTTC. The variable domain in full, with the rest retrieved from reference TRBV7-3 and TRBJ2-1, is GAGVSQTPSNKVTEKGKYVELRCDPISGHTALYWYRQSLGQGPEFLIYFQGTGAADDSGLPNDRFFAVRPEGSVSTLKIQRTERGDSAVYLCASSHEGGYNEQFFGPGTRLTVL.

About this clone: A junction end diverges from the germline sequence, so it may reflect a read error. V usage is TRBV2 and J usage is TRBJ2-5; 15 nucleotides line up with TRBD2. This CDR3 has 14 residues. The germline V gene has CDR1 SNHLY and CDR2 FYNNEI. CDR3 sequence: CASRIGLAGGLEDF. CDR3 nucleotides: TGTGCCAGCAGAATTGGACTAGCGGGAGGGCTTGAGGACTTC.

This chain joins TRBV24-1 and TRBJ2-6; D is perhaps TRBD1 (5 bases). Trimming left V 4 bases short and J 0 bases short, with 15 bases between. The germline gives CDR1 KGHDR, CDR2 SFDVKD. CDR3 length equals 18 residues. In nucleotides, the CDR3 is TGTGCCACCAGTGACTCAGGGCCGAGGATCTCTGGGGCCAACGTCCTGACTTTC. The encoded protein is CATSDSGPRISGANVLTF.

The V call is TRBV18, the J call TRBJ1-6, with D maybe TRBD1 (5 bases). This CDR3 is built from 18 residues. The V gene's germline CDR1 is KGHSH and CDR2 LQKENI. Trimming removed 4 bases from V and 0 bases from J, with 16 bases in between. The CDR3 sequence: CASSLQAGFGSYNSPLHF. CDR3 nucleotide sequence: TGTGCCAGCTCACTTCAGGCAGGGTTCGGCTCCTATAATTCACCCCTCCACTTT.

CDR3 amino acids: CASSVDSTAAEAFF. In DNA, the CDR3 is TGTGCCAGCAGCGTAGATTCGACAGCCGCTGAAGCTTTCTTT. This chain links TRBV9 with TRBJ1-1; the D gene is possibly TRBD1 (5 bases). The germline CDR1 and CDR2 sequences are SGDLS and YYNGEE. Trimming left V 0 bases short and J 6 bases short, with 12 bases between. The CDR3 runs 14 residues.